Given below is one T cell receptor beta chain in context. Its antigen is not identified. The data stem from a study of T cell responses to AZD1222 COVID-19 vaccine. Study details: Pooling covered second doses at about 4 or about 12 weeks.

J gave up 0 bases and V 2 bases, and 2 bases lay outside the gene matches. There are 16 residues in the CDR3. CDR1 and CDR2 (germline): SGHTA, FQGNSA. The table came from immunoSEQ multiplex PCR; TCRdb's copy has only in-frame clones and leaves some out. The sample holds some 130,000 clones; roughly 93% are singletons and the top ten take about 3.1%. The study, taken as a whole, reports: Donors were chiefly white British, with a greater number of females, and clonal diversity was perhaps underestimated. Nearly half of unique spike-specific TCRs reportedly avoided B.1.351 and B.1.1.7 mutated regions.

This sequence was found in an adult in good health. The chain recombines TRBV7-2 with TRBJ2-3; 10 positions agree with TRBD2. Sequences were derived from peripheral blood, sampled on day 0 of AZD1222 vaccination. CDR3 in DNA: TGTGCCAGCAGCTTAAGCGGGGGGGTAAGCACAGATACGCAGTATTTT. This sequence encodes CASSLSGGVSTDTQYF. The variable domain in full, completed from reference TRBV7-2 and TRBJ2-3, reads GAGVSQSPSNKVTEKGKDVELRCDPISGHTALYWYRQSLGQGLEFLIYFQGNSAPDKSGLPSDRFSAERTGGSVSTLTIQRTQQEDSAVYLCASSLSGGVSTDTQYFGPGTRLTVL.